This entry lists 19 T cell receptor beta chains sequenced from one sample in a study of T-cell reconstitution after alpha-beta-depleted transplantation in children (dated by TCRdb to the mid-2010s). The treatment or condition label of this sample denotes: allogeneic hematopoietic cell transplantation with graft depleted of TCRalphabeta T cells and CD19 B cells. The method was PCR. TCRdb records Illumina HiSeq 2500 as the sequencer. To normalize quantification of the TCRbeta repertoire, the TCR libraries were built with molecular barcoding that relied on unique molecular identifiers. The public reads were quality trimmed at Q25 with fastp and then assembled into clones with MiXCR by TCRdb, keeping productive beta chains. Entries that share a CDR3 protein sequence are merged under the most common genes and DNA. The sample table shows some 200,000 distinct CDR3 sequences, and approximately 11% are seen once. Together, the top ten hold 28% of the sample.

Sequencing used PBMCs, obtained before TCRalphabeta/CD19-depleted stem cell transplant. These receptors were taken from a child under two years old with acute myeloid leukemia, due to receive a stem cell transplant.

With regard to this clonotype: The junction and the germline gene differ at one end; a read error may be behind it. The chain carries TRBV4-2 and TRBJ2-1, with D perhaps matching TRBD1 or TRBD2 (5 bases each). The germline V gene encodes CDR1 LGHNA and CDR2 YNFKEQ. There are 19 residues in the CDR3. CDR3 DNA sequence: TGTGCCAGTAGCCACAACGCGGGCGAGATCAGGGTGTCCTACAATGAGCAGTTCTTC. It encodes CASSHNAGEIRVSYNEQFF.

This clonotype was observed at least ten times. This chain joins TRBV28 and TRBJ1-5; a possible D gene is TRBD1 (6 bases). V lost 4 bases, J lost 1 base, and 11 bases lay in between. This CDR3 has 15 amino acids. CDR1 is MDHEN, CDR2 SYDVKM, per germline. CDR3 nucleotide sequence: TGTGCCAGCAGTTCCGGGGGGGCGAGCAATCAGCCCCAGCATTTT. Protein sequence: CASSSGGASNQPQHF.

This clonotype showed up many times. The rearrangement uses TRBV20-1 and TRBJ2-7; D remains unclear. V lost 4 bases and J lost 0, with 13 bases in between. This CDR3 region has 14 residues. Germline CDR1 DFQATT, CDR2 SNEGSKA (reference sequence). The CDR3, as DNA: TGCAGTGCTATCCGAAGGGATTACTCCTACGAGCAGTACTTC. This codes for CSAIRRDYSYEQYF.

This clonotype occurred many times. In nucleotides, the CDR3 is TGTGCCAGCAGCCTGGAGGGGGCCCCAACTAATGAAAAACTGTTTTTT. It encodes CASSLEGAPTNEKLFF. The genes are TRBV5-6 and TRBJ1-4; TRBD1 matches 7 bases. The CDR3 covers 16 residues. V shed 4 bases, J shed 0 bases, and the junction held 6 bases outside the gene matches. From germline, CDR1 is SGHDT and CDR2 YYEEEE.

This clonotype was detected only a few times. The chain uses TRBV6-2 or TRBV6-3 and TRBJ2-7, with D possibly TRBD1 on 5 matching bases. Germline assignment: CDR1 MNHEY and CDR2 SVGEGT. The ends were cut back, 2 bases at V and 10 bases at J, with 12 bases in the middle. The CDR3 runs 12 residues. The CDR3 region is CASSYTQVLQYF. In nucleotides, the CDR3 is TGTGCCAGCAGTTACACACAGGTCCTACAGTACTTC.

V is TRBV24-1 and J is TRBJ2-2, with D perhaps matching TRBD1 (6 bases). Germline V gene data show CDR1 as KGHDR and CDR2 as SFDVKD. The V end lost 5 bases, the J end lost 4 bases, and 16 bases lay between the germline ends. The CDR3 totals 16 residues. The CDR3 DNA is TGTGCCACCAGTGGTGTGGGACATGGGATCACCGGGGAGCTGTTTTTT. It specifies CATSGVGHGITGELFF.

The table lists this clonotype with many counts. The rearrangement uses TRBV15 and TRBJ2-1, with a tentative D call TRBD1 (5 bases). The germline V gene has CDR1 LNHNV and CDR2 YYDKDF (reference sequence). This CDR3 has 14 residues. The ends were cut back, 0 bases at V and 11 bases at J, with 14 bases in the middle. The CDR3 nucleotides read TGTGCCACCAGCAGAGATCCCGCCAGGGAAAAGCAGTTCTTC. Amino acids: CATSRDPAREKQFF.

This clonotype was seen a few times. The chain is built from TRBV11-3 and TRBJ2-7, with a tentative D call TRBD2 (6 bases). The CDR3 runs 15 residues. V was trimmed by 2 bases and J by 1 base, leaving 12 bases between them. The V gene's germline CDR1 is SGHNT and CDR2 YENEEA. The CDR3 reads CASSLSGDLSYEQYF. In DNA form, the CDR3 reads TGTGCCAGCAGCTTATCGGGGGACCTATCCTACGAGCAGTACTTC.

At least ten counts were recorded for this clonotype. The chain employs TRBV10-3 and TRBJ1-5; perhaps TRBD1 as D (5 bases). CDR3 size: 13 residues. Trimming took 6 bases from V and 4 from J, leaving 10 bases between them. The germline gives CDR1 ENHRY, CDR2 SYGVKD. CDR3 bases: TGTGCCATCAGGGGGGGTGATAATCAGCCCCAGCATTTT. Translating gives CAIRGGDNQPQHF.

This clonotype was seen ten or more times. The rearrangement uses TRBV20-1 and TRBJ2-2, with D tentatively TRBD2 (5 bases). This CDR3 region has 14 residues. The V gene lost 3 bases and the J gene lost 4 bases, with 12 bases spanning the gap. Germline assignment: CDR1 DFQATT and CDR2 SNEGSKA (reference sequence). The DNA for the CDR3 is TGCAGTGCTAGGGACCCCCGGGGCACCGGGGAGCTGTTTTTT. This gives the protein CSARDPRGTGELFF.

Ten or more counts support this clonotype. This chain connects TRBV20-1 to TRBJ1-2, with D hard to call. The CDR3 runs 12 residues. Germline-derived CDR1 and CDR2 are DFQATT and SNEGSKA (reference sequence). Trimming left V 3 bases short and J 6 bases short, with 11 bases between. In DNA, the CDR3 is TGCAGTGCTAGCCCTTCCTCGAATGGCTACACCTTC. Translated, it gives CSASPSSNGYTF.

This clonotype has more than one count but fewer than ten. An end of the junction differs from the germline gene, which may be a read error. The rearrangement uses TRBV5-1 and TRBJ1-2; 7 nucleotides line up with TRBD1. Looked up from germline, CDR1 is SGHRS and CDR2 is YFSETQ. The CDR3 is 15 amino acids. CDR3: CASSSGSGQNYGDSF. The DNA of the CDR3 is TGCGCCAGCAGCTCGGGGTCGGGACAGAACTATGGCGACTCCTTC.

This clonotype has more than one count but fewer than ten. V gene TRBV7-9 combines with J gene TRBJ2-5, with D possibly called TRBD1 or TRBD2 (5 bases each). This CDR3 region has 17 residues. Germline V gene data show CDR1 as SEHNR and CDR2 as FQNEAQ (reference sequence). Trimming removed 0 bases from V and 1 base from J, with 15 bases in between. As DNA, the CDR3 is TGTGCCAGCAGCTTAGCTTCCTCTGGGGACCTCCAAGAGACCCAGTACTTC. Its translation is CASSLASSGDLQETQYF.

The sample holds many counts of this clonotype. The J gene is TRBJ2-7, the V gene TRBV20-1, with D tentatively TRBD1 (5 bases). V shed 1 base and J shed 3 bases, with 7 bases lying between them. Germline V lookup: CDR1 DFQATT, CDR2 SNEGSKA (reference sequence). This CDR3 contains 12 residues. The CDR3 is CSARAQGYEQYF. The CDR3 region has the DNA TGCAGTGCTAGAGCGCAGGGCTACGAGCAGTACTTC.

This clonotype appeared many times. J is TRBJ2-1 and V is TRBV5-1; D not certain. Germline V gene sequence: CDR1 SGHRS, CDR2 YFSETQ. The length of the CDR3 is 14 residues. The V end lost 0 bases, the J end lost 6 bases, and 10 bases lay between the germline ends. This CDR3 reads CASSLGVPGNEQFF. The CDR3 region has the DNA TGCGCCAGCAGCTTGGGGGTACCGGGCAATGAGCAGTTCTTC.

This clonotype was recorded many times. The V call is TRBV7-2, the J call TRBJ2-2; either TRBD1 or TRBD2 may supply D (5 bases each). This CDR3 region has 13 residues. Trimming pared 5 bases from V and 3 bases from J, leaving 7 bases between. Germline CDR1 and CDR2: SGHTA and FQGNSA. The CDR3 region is CASSRGYTGELFF. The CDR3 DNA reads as TGTGCCAGCAGCCGGGGCTACACCGGGGAGCTGTTTTTT.

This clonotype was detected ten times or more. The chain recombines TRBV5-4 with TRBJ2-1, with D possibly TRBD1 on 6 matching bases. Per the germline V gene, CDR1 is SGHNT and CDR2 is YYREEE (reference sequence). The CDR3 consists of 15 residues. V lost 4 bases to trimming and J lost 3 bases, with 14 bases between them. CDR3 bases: TGTGCCAGCAGCGCCGACAGGTATCTCTACAATGAGCAGTTCTTC. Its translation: CASSADRYLYNEQFF.

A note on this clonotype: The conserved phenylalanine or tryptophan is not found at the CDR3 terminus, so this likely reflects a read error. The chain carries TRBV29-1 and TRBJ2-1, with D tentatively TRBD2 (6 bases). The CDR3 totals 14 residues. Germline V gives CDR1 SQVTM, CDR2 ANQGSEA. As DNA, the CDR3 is TGCAGCGTTGAGGAGGGCATCTCCGACAATGAGCAGTTCCTC. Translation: CSVEEGISDNEQFL.

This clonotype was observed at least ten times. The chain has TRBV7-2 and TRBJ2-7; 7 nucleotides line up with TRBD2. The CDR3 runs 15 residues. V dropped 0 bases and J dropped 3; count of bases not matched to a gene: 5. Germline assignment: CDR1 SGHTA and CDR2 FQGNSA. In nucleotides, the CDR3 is TGTGCCAGCAGCTTAGCGAGCGGGACCTACTACGAGCAGTACTTC. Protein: CASSLASGTYYEQYF.